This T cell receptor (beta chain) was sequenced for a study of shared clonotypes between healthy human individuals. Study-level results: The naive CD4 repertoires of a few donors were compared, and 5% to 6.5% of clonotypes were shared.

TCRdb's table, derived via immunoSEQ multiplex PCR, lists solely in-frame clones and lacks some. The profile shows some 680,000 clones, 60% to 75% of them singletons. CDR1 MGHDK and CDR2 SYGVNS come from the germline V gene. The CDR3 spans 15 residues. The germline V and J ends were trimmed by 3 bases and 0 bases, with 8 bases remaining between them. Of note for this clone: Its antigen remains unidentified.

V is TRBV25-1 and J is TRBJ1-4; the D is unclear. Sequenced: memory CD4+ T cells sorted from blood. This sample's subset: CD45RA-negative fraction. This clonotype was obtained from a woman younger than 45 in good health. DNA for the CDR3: TGTGCCAGCAGTGATTACGCTGCAACTAATGAAAAACTGTTTTTT. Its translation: CASSDYAATNEKLFF.